This T cell receptor (beta chain) was obtained from a study of blood T cell repertoires in COVID-19. As for the study in general: Acute and convalescent COVID-19 specimens originated in the United States, Italy and Spain. T cells, B-cell-depleted T cells, or PBMCs supplied cDNA or gDNA.

Residents of about two dozen US areas, aged about 18 to 100 years, made up the participants. Participant reports of clinical history set cohort assignment. Measured with immunoSEQ multiplex PCR; TCRdb has only the in-frame clones, and not every one. The sample carries almost 200,000 clones, around 89% recorded once. Trimming left V 3 bases short and J 9 bases short, with 18 bases between. The germline gives CDR1 MDHEN, CDR2 SYDVKM. The CDR3 consists of 16 residues. Sequencing used PBMCs or T cells enriched from blood (not recorded which). This clonotype originated in a young woman who had recovered from COVID-19. The rearrangement links TRBV28 to TRBJ2-6, with TRBD2 as a possible D gene (5 bases). The CDR3 sequence is CASSFPAARGGNVLTF. As DNA, the CDR3 is TGTGCCAGCAGTTTCCCAGCGGCCCGAGGTGGCAACGTCCTGACTTTC.